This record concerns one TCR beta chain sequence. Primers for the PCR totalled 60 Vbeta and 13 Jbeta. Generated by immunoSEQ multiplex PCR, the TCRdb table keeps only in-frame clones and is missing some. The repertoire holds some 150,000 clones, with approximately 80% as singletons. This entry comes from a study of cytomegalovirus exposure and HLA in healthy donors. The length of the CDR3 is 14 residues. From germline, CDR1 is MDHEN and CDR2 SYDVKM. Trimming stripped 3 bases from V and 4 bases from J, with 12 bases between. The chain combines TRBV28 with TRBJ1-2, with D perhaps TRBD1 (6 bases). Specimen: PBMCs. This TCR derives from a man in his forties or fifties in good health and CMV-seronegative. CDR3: CASSLGGAGYGYTF. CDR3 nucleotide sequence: TGTGCCAGCAGTTTGGGGGGGGCCGGCTATGGCTACACCTTC.